The source of this TCR beta chain is a study of cytomegalovirus exposure and HLA in healthy donors. The study, taken as a whole, reports: Analysis performed later showed TCR beta chains linked to HLA being more clonally expanded than equally common others.

This clone was seen once. Its antigen is unidentified. PCR employed 60 Vbeta and 13 Jbeta primers. As handled by the study authors: The count from a later analysis was about 80 million unique TCR beta chains, about 9.9 million of them shared. The data were produced by immunoSEQ multiplex PCR, yet TCRdb's version contains in-frame clones alone and is incomplete. V and J calls and clone size come straight from that table; D and trimming were deduced from the DNA. Of 150,000 to 200,000 clones listed, around 80% are singletons. Source material: PBMCs. This receptor was taken from a woman between 25 and 40 years old in good health and CMV-seropositive.

Here the CDR3 reads CASSPRGYNEQFF. The CDR3 region has the DNA TGTGCCAGCAGCCCGCGCGGCTACAATGAGCAGTTCTTC. This chain connects TRBV11-3 to TRBJ2-1; no firm D call. V lost 5 bases, J lost 3 bases, and 8 bases lay in between. The CDR3 totals 13 residues. Germline V CDR1 and CDR2: SGHNT, YENEEA.